This passage covers 9 T cell receptor beta chains from one sample sequenced in a study of shared clonotypes between healthy human individuals. Using immunoSEQ multiplex PCR, the repertoire was profiled, and TCRdb retains in-frame clones only, with some absent. Here the sample spans fewer than 350,000 clones, around 87% being singletons. The material sequenced was memory CD8+ T cells sorted from blood. The subset denotes: CD45RO+ cells pooled with CCR7-negative TemRA cells. The receptor set was obtained from a man aged 18-30 years in good health.

V and J are TRBV7-9 and TRBJ2-7; tentatively, D is TRBD2 (6 bases). The CDR3 has 13 residues. Germline V lookup: CDR1 SEHNR, CDR2 FQNEAQ (reference sequence). Trimming took off 5 bases at V and 6 bases at J, with 14 bases between the two ends. CDR3 in amino acids: CASSPPTSSEQYF. CDR3 nucleotide sequence: TGTGCCAGCAGCCCTCCAACTAGCTCCGAGCAGTACTTC. The whole variable domain, remainder taken from reference TRBV7-9 and TRBJ2-7, is DTGVSQNPRHKITKRGQNVTFRCDPISEHNRLYWYRQTLGQGPEFLTYFQNEAQLEKSRLLSDRFSAERPKGSFSTLEIQRTEQGDSAMYLCASSPPTSSEQYFGPGTRLTVT.

The gene calls are TRBV27 and TRBJ2-1, with 7 bases fitting TRBD1. The V and J ends lost 7 bases and 7 bases, in that order; junction bases with no gene match: 10. Looked up from germline, CDR1 is MNHEY and CDR2 is SMNVEV (reference sequence). CDR3 length equals 14 residues. CDR3 DNA: TGTGCCAGCACTATCCGACAGGGTTCGAATGAGCAGTTCTTC. Translated: CASTIRQGSNEQFF.

This clone came up many times. This chain connects TRBV6-5 to TRBJ2-2; D is unresolved. Trimming removed 1 base from V and 2 bases from J, with 5 bases in between. CDR1 is MNHEY, CDR2 SVGAGI, per germline. The CDR3 loop spans 14 amino acids. This chain's CDR3 is CASSYWQNTGELFF. In DNA, the CDR3 is TGTGCCAGCAGTTACTGGCAAAACACCGGGGAGCTGTTTTTT.

The chain recombines TRBV9 with TRBJ2-7; 7 bases align to TRBD2. In germline, CDR1 is SGDLS, CDR2 YYNGEE. The CDR3 length is 13 residues. With V trimmed by 5 bases and J by 7 bases, 9 bases remained unmatched. The CDR3 region has the DNA TGTGCCAGCAGTGCCCGGGAGGCAAGGGAGCAGTACTTC. Translating gives CASSAREAREQYF.

This chain connects TRBV7-9 to TRBJ2-7, with 7 bases fitting TRBD1. Looked up from germline, CDR1 is SEHNR and CDR2 is FQNEAQ (reference sequence). V shed 1 base, J shed 1 base, and the junction held 13 bases outside the gene matches. The CDR3 sequence is 18 residues long. The DNA for the CDR3 is TGTGCCAGCAGCTTAGTAGGGGGCCAACGCTCAGGATCCTACGAGCAGTACTTC. Its protein is CASSLVGGQRSGSYEQYF.

The chain recombines TRBV2 with TRBJ2-5, with 7 bases aligning to TRBD2. Per germline, CDR1 SNHLY and CDR2 FYNNEI. Germline trimming cut 7 bases from V and 5 bases from J; bases unmatched to any gene: 10. This CDR3 is built from 14 residues. CDR3 amino acids: CASNWGGGGETQYF. The CDR3 region has the DNA TGTGCCAGCAACTGGGGGGGTGGTGGGGAGACCCAGTACTTC.

The V and J genes are TRBV4-3 and TRBJ2-2, with TRBD1 identical over 9 bases. Germline loops: CDR1 LGHNA, CDR2 YSLEER. Trimming took 0 bases from V and 3 from J; bases not matched to a gene: 5. The CDR3 runs 17 residues. The CDR3 nucleotides read TGCGCCAGCAGCCAAGATGGGGACAGGGCCTACACCGGGGAGCTGTTTTTT. Protein sequence: CASSQDGDRAYTGELFF.

This rearrangement joins TRBV7-9 to TRBJ2-7; TRBD1 matches 7 bases. In germline, CDR1 is SEHNR, CDR2 FQNEAQ (reference sequence). This CDR3 comprises 13 residues. J gave up 3 bases and V 4 bases, and 3 bases lay outside the gene matches. DNA for the CDR3: TGTGCCAGCAGCTCGGGACAGAACTACGAGCAGTACTTC. Its translation: CASSSGQNYEQYF.

This clone was recorded only once. V and J are TRBV7-6 and TRBJ2-7; 7 nucleotides line up with TRBD1. The CDR3 totals 14 residues. CDR1 and CDR2 (germline): SGHVS, FNYEAQ. V lost 5 bases, J lost 1 base, and 5 bases stayed unmatched. CDR3 nucleotide sequence: TGTGCCAGCAGCGACCGGGACAGTTCCTACGAGCAGTACTTC. Residues: CASSDRDSSYEQYF.